These T cell receptor beta chains were read from a single sample in a study of blood T cell repertoires in COVID-19. This table comes from immunoSEQ multiplex PCR, and its TCRdb copy is limited to in-frame clones, with some not included. The top ten hold roughly 10% of the sample, which has 220,000 or so clones, around 87% seen once. Sequencing was carried out using peripheral blood. Every receptor here comes from a woman aged 50 to 65 with COVID-19, enrolled during active disease. Both conserved end residues are part of each CDR3. Each record gives: CDR3 protein, CDR3 DNA, D gene, V gene, clone size, J gene. The D gene is left open where the match is weak. Only part of the rows carry a size: once, few, many, or a class if the clone is expanded.

cdr3_aa: CASTVSHFTEAFF; cdr3_nt: TGTGCCAGCACCGTATCACATTTCACTGAAGCTTTCTTT; d_call: NA; v_call: TRBV25-1; clone_size: NA; j_call: TRBJ1-1
cdr3_aa: CASSSPSQGNTEAFF; cdr3_nt: TGTGCCAGCAGCTCCCCAAGTCAGGGGAACACTGAAGCTTTCTTT; d_call: NA; v_call: TRBV13; clone_size: NA; j_call: TRBJ1-1
cdr3_aa: CASSQEGATGETQYF; cdr3_nt: TGTGCCAGCAGCCAAGAAGGGGCAACCGGGGAGACCCAGTACTTC; d_call: NA; v_call: TRBV3-1/TRBV3-2; clone_size: NA; j_call: TRBJ2-5
cdr3_aa: CASSDGLQETQYF; cdr3_nt: TGTGCCAGCAGTGATGGACTCCAAGAGACCCAGTACTTC; d_call: NA; v_call: TRBV2; clone_size: NA; j_call: TRBJ2-5
cdr3_aa: CASSLTSGGAHEQYF; cdr3_nt: TGTGCCAGCAGTCTCACTAGCGGGGGGGCCCACGAGCAGTACTTC; d_call: TRBD2; v_call: TRBV6-6; clone_size: NA; j_call: TRBJ2-7
cdr3_aa: CASSYSATGNYNSPLHF; cdr3_nt: TGTGCCAGCAGTTACTCGGCAACAGGGAACTATAATTCACCCCTCCACTTT; d_call: NA; v_call: TRBV6-2/TRBV6-3; clone_size: NA; j_call: TRBJ1-6
cdr3_aa: CAWSTTGAYNSPLHF; cdr3_nt: TGTGCCTGGAGTACGACAGGAGCCTATAATTCACCCCTCCACTTT; d_call: NA; v_call: TRBV30; clone_size: NA; j_call: TRBJ1-6
cdr3_aa: CASSYGLAGNTIYF; cdr3_nt: TGTGCCAGCAGTTACGGGCTGGCTGGAAACACCATATATTTT; d_call: NA; v_call: TRBV6-6; clone_size: NA; j_call: TRBJ1-3
cdr3_aa: CASSPQGAITKNIQYF; cdr3_nt: TGTGCCAGCTCACCACAGGGAGCTATCACCAAAAACATTCAGTACTTC; d_call: NA; v_call: TRBV18; clone_size: NA; j_call: TRBJ2-4
cdr3_aa: CASSVTGGANSPLHF; cdr3_nt: TGTGCCAGCAGCGTGACAGGGGGCGCGAATTCACCCCTCCACTTT; d_call: TRBD1; v_call: TRBV9; clone_size: NA; j_call: TRBJ1-6
cdr3_aa: CASSQSISGQGEQTLHF; cdr3_nt: TGCGCCAGCAGTCAATCGATTTCTGGGCAGGGGGAACAAACCCTCCACTTT; d_call: TRBD1; v_call: TRBV23-1; clone_size: few; j_call: TRBJ1-6
cdr3_aa: CSASGRGVNQPQHF; cdr3_nt: TGCAGTGCTAGTGGCAGGGGAGTCAATCAGCCCCAGCATTTT; d_call: NA; v_call: TRBV20-1; clone_size: NA; j_call: TRBJ1-5
cdr3_aa: CASSISTDTQYF; cdr3_nt: TGTGCCAGCAGCATAAGCACAGATACGCAGTATTTT; d_call: NA; v_call: TRBV9; clone_size: NA; j_call: TRBJ2-3
cdr3_aa: CASSMGQGTETQYF; cdr3_nt: TGTGCCAGTAGTATGGGACAGGGAACGGAGACCCAGTACTTC; d_call: TRBD1; v_call: TRBV19; clone_size: NA; j_call: TRBJ2-5
cdr3_aa: CASSQSGGPWGDTQYF; cdr3_nt: TGTGCCAGCAGCCAATCTGGCGGGCCCTGGGGAGATACGCAGTATTTT; d_call: NA; v_call: TRBV3-1/TRBV3-2; clone_size: NA; j_call: TRBJ2-3
cdr3_aa: CASSTTRQGATSTNQPQHF; cdr3_nt: TGTGCCAGTAGTACTACCCGACAGGGGGCAACCTCCACTAATCAGCCCCAGCATTTT; d_call: TRBD1; v_call: TRBV19; clone_size: NA; j_call: TRBJ1-5
cdr3_aa: CASSLYRTDTQYF; cdr3_nt: TGTGCCAGCAGCTTGTACAGGACAGATACGCAGTATTTT; d_call: NA; v_call: TRBV5-5; clone_size: NA; j_call: TRBJ2-3
cdr3_aa: CASSETRGDGQPQHF; cdr3_nt: TGTGCCAGCAGCGAGACTCGGGGGGATGGGCAGCCCCAGCATTTT; d_call: NA; v_call: TRBV27; clone_size: NA; j_call: TRBJ1-5
cdr3_aa: CASWTGERGEQFF; cdr3_nt: TGTGCCAGTTGGACAGGGGAAAGGGGTGAGCAGTTCTTC; d_call: TRBD1; v_call: TRBV19; clone_size: NA; j_call: TRBJ2-1
cdr3_aa: CASSFLAGSLTEQFF; cdr3_nt: TGCGCCAGCAGCTTTCTAGCGGGGTCGCTCACTGAGCAGTTCTTC; d_call: TRBD2; v_call: TRBV5-1; clone_size: NA; j_call: TRBJ2-1
cdr3_aa: CASSEGGAQPQHF; cdr3_nt: TGCGCCAGCAGTGAGGGGGGGGCTCAGCCCCAGCATTTT; d_call: NA; v_call: TRBV10-2; clone_size: once; j_call: TRBJ1-5
cdr3_aa: CASSSSHSPSTDTQYF; cdr3_nt: TGTGCCAGCAGCTCTAGCCACTCTCCTAGCACAGATACGCAGTATTTT; d_call: NA; v_call: TRBV6-2/TRBV6-3; clone_size: NA; j_call: TRBJ2-3
cdr3_aa: CASSLSVPGYEQYF; cdr3_nt: TGTGCCAGCAGTTTATCCGTCCCGGGCTACGAGCAGTACTTC; d_call: NA; v_call: TRBV27; clone_size: NA; j_call: TRBJ2-7
cdr3_aa: CATSDLVLDGKRSGELFF; cdr3_nt: TGTGCCACCAGTGATTTGGTTTTAGACGGAAAGAGGTCCGGGGAGCTGTTTTTT; d_call: NA; v_call: TRBV24-1; clone_size: NA; j_call: TRBJ2-2
cdr3_aa: CATRPRSLPGHPMETQYF; cdr3_nt: TGTGCCACACGCCCCCGCTCCCTCCCGGGACACCCGATGGAGACCCAGTACTTC; d_call: NA; v_call: TRBV27; clone_size: NA; j_call: TRBJ2-5
cdr3_aa: CAWSLWTANTGELFF; cdr3_nt: TGTGCCTGGAGTCTTTGGACAGCGAACACCGGGGAGCTGTTTTTT; d_call: NA; v_call: TRBV30; clone_size: NA; j_call: TRBJ2-2
cdr3_aa: CASNNGGARTDTQYF; cdr3_nt: TGTGCCAGCAACAACGGGGGGGCCAGGACAGATACGCAGTATTTT; d_call: TRBD2; v_call: TRBV27; clone_size: NA; j_call: TRBJ2-3
cdr3_aa: CASSRPPSSYNSPLHF; cdr3_nt: TGTGCCAGCAGCCGTCCGCCGAGCTCCTATAATTCACCCCTCCACTTT; d_call: NA; v_call: TRBV11-2; clone_size: NA; j_call: TRBJ1-6
cdr3_aa: CASSVNRAVNYGYTF; cdr3_nt: TGCGCCAGCAGCGTAAACAGGGCTGTAAACTATGGCTACACCTTC; d_call: NA; v_call: TRBV5-1; clone_size: NA; j_call: TRBJ1-2
cdr3_aa: CATSKGREVGAFF; cdr3_nt: TGTGCCACCAGCAAAGGCAGGGAAGTAGGAGCTTTCTTT; d_call: NA; v_call: TRBV15; clone_size: NA; j_call: TRBJ1-1
cdr3_aa: CASSISGTGMHEQYF; cdr3_nt: TGTGCCAGTAGTATCAGCGGGACAGGGATGCACGAGCAGTACTTC; d_call: TRBD1; v_call: TRBV19; clone_size: NA; j_call: TRBJ2-7
cdr3_aa: CASRTQNSPLHF; cdr3_nt: TGTGCCAGCCGGACTCAAAATTCACCCCTCCACTTT; d_call: NA; v_call: TRBV27; clone_size: NA; j_call: TRBJ1-6
cdr3_aa: CASSLEGTEAFF; cdr3_nt: TGCGCCAGCAGCTTGGAGGGGACTGAAGCTTTCTTT; d_call: NA; v_call: TRBV5-1; clone_size: few; j_call: TRBJ1-1
cdr3_aa: CASSSGTHYGYTF; cdr3_nt: TGTGCCAGCAGTTCCGGGACACACTATGGCTACACCTTC; d_call: NA; v_call: TRBV28; clone_size: NA; j_call: TRBJ1-2
cdr3_aa: CASTLDGGSAITDTQYF; cdr3_nt: TGTGCCAGCACCTTAGACGGGGGATCCGCTATCACAGATACGCAGTATTTT; d_call: NA; v_call: TRBV9; clone_size: NA; j_call: TRBJ2-3
cdr3_aa: CASSDSGANVLTF; cdr3_nt: TGTGCCAGTTCAGACTCTGGGGCCAACGTCCTGACTTTC; d_call: NA; v_call: TRBV19; clone_size: NA; j_call: TRBJ2-6
cdr3_aa: CASSEYGQGAPREYF; cdr3_nt: TGTGCCAGCAGTGAATACGGACAGGGGGCGCCCCGGGAGTACTTC; d_call: TRBD1; v_call: TRBV25-1; clone_size: NA; j_call: TRBJ2-7
cdr3_aa: CASSSRIGTGISNYGYTF; cdr3_nt: TGTGCCAGCAGCTCAAGAATCGGGACTGGGATTTCTAACTATGGCTACACCTTC; d_call: NA; v_call: TRBV11-2; clone_size: NA; j_call: TRBJ1-2
cdr3_aa: CASSQFGGTSPSGANVLTF; cdr3_nt: TGTGCCAGCAGCCAATTTGGGGGGACTAGCCCCTCTGGGGCCAACGTCCTGACTTTC; d_call: TRBD2; v_call: TRBV3-1/TRBV3-2; clone_size: NA; j_call: TRBJ2-6
cdr3_aa: CASSSSGTGAYEQYF; cdr3_nt: TGTGCCAGCAGCTCCTCCGGGACAGGGGCCTACGAGCAGTACTTC; d_call: TRBD1; v_call: TRBV5-6; clone_size: once; j_call: TRBJ2-7
cdr3_aa: CASTPTGGREVFF; cdr3_nt: TGTGCCAGCACCCCTACCGGTGGCAGGGAGGTTTTCTTT; d_call: NA; v_call: TRBV28; clone_size: NA; j_call: TRBJ1-1
cdr3_aa: CASSIVMNTEAFF; cdr3_nt: TGTGCCAGTAGTATTGTCATGAACACTGAAGCTTTCTTT; d_call: NA; v_call: TRBV19; clone_size: NA; j_call: TRBJ1-1
cdr3_aa: CASSLRPGTPGHNQPQHF; cdr3_nt: TGTGCCAGCAGCCTGAGACCCGGGACACCAGGTCACAATCAGCCCCAGCATTTT; d_call: NA; v_call: TRBV4-2; clone_size: NA; j_call: TRBJ1-5
cdr3_aa: CASSLVLLDTQYF; cdr3_nt: TGTGCCAGCAGCTTAGTACTCTTAGATACGCAGTATTTT; d_call: NA; v_call: TRBV7-4; clone_size: NA; j_call: TRBJ2-3
cdr3_aa: CASSSGQGAYQETQYF; cdr3_nt: TGTGCCAGCAGCTCCGGACAGGGTGCGTACCAAGAGACCCAGTACTTC; d_call: TRBD1; v_call: TRBV9; clone_size: NA; j_call: TRBJ2-5
cdr3_aa: CASSLGLRGETQYF; cdr3_nt: TGTGCCAGCAGCTTAGGCCTCAGGGGGGAGACCCAGTACTTC; d_call: TRBD1; v_call: TRBV13; clone_size: NA; j_call: TRBJ2-5
cdr3_aa: CASSQGRQVYNEQFF; cdr3_nt: TGCGCCAGCAGCCAAGGCAGACAGGTCTACAATGAGCAGTTCTTC; d_call: NA; v_call: TRBV4-1; clone_size: once; j_call: TRBJ2-1
cdr3_aa: CTSSQTGDGGYTF; cdr3_nt: TGCACCAGCAGCCAGACAGGCGATGGGGGCTACACCTTC; d_call: NA; v_call: TRBV1; clone_size: NA; j_call: TRBJ1-2